These T cell receptor beta chains were read from a single sample in a study of blood T cell repertoires in COVID-19. Profiling relied on immunoSEQ multiplex PCR, and the TCRdb table lists in-frame clones only, not all of them. The sample consists of a few hundred thousand clones, more than 90% of them appearing once. Material for sequencing was peripheral blood. The receptors were sampled from a person aged 18-35 years with COVID-19, enrolled during active disease. The CDR3 runs from the conserved cysteine through the conserved F or W. D genes are given only for firm matches. Expanded clones get a size class; other rows say once, few or many, or leave the size out.

CDR3 DNA: TGCGCCACGTCCCTTCGAGCCCCTTATGGAGAGACCCAGTACTTC
CDR3 protein: CATSLRAPYGETQYF
V gene: TRBV10-2
J gene: TRBJ2-5
clone size: .
D gene: .

CDR3 DNA: TGCGCCAGCAGCCTCGCCGGGACTTTCAGCACAGATACGCAGTATTTT
CDR3 protein: CASSLAGTFSTDTQYF
V gene: TRBV5-1
J gene: TRBJ2-3
clone size: .
D gene: .

CDR3 DNA: TGTGCCAGCCGCGCCTCAAACGGCTCCTATAATTCACCCCTCCACTTT
CDR3 protein: CASRASNGSYNSPLHF
V gene: TRBV7-8
J gene: TRBJ1-6
clone size: .
D gene: .

CDR3 DNA: TGTGCCAGCAGCGACAGGGGAACTGAAGCTTTCTTT
CDR3 protein: CASSDRGTEAFF
V gene: TRBV5-4
J gene: TRBJ1-1
clone size: .
D gene: TRBD1

CDR3 DNA: TGCAGTGCTAGTGGACAGGCCAACTATGGCTACACCTTC
CDR3 protein: CSASGQANYGYTF
V gene: TRBV20-1
J gene: TRBJ1-2
clone size: few
D gene: TRBD1

CDR3 DNA: TGTGCCAGCAGTTTTTTAAAAACCTACGAGCAGTACTTC
CDR3 protein: CASSFLKTYEQYF
V gene: TRBV6-2/TRBV6-3
J gene: TRBJ2-7
clone size: .
D gene: .

CDR3 DNA: TGTGCCAGCAGCTTGACTAGCGGGAGCCCGAGGGAGCAGTACTTC
CDR3 protein: CASSLTSGSPREQYF
V gene: TRBV7-8
J gene: TRBJ2-7
clone size: .
D gene: TRBD2

CDR3 DNA: TGTGCCAGCAGTGTCGGCGGGAGGGGCTACGAGCAGTACTTC
CDR3 protein: CASSVGGRGYEQYF
V gene: TRBV2
J gene: TRBJ2-7
clone size: .
D gene: TRBD2

CDR3 DNA: TGTGCCAGCAGTGAATATCGTTCCTACAATGAGCAGTTCTTC
CDR3 protein: CASSEYRSYNEQFF
V gene: TRBV6-1
J gene: TRBJ2-1
clone size: .
D gene: .

CDR3 DNA: TGTGCCAGCAGTCGTATCGTGGTAGCGGGAGTAGATGAGCAGTTCTTC
CDR3 protein: CASSRIVVAGVDEQFF
V gene: TRBV27
J gene: TRBJ2-1
clone size: .
D gene: TRBD2

CDR3 DNA: TGTGCCAGCAGTTCAGTTTGGTTAGGGGGCTATGGCTACACCTTC
CDR3 protein: CASSSVWLGGYGYTF
V gene: TRBV28
J gene: TRBJ1-2
clone size: once
D gene: .

CDR3 DNA: TGTGCCAGCAGCTCGGGACTGCCGTTACAGACTTACGAGCAGTACTTC
CDR3 protein: CASSSGLPLQTYEQYF
V gene: TRBV5-5
J gene: TRBJ2-7
clone size: once
D gene: .

CDR3 DNA: TGTGCCAGCAGCTTGTCGGTCGGCTACGAGCAGTACTTC
CDR3 protein: CASSLSVGYEQYF
V gene: TRBV13
J gene: TRBJ2-7
clone size: .
D gene: .

CDR3 DNA: TGTGCCAGCAGCCTAGGACTTTCTAGCTCCTACGAGCAGTACTTC
CDR3 protein: CASSLGLSSSYEQYF
V gene: TRBV6-5
J gene: TRBJ2-7
clone size: .
D gene: .

CDR3 DNA: TGTGCCAGCAGTTCCCCCATTTACGAGCAGTACTTC
CDR3 protein: CASSSPIYEQYF
V gene: TRBV28
J gene: TRBJ2-7
clone size: .
D gene: .

CDR3 DNA: TGTGCCAGCAGCTCGACAGGTGAAAAACTGTTTTTT
CDR3 protein: CASSSTGEKLFF
V gene: TRBV7-9
J gene: TRBJ1-4
clone size: .
D gene: .

CDR3 DNA: TGTGCCAGCAGCCCACTACAGGGTAATCAGCCCCAGCATTTT
CDR3 protein: CASSPLQGNQPQHF
V gene: TRBV7-6
J gene: TRBJ1-5
clone size: .
D gene: .

CDR3 DNA: TGTGCCACCATTTCGGGACAGGGGAACACTGAAGCTTTCTTT
CDR3 protein: CATISGQGNTEAFF
V gene: TRBV2
J gene: TRBJ1-1
clone size: .
D gene: TRBD1

CDR3 DNA: TGTGCCAGCAGCGTAGATTTGGGCACCTATGGCTACACCTTC
CDR3 protein: CASSVDLGTYGYTF
V gene: TRBV9
J gene: TRBJ1-2
clone size: .
D gene: .

CDR3 DNA: TGTGCCAGTAGTATAGGCGCCGGACAGACCTACGAGCAGTACTTC
CDR3 protein: CASSIGAGQTYEQYF
V gene: TRBV19
J gene: TRBJ2-7
clone size: .
D gene: .

CDR3 DNA: TGTGCCAGCAGTTACGGCGGGAGGGCCTACGAGCAGTACTTC
CDR3 protein: CASSYGGRAYEQYF
V gene: TRBV6-6
J gene: TRBJ2-7
clone size: .
D gene: TRBD2

CDR3 DNA: TGCAGCGTTGCCCGGGACTACGCCTACGAGCAGTACTTC
CDR3 protein: CSVARDYAYEQYF
V gene: TRBV29-1
J gene: TRBJ2-7
clone size: .
D gene: TRBD2

CDR3 DNA: TGCGCCAGCAGCCCCCAGGGGCAGGGGCAAGTAGGCTACACCTTC
CDR3 protein: CASSPQGQGQVGYTF
V gene: TRBV4-1
J gene: TRBJ1-2
clone size: few
D gene: .

CDR3 DNA: TGTGCCAGCAGGACCGGGACAGACTGGGGTGAAGCTTTCTTT
CDR3 protein: CASRTGTDWGEAFF
V gene: TRBV6-5
J gene: TRBJ1-1
clone size: .
D gene: TRBD1

CDR3 DNA: TGTGCCTGGAGTGTCGGGGGTGCGGGAGGAGATACGCAGTATTTT
CDR3 protein: CAWSVGGAGGDTQYF
V gene: TRBV30
J gene: TRBJ2-3
clone size: .
D gene: TRBD2

CDR3 DNA: TGTGCCAGCTCACCACAGGGGGTAAATCAGCCCCAGCATTTT
CDR3 protein: CASSPQGVNQPQHF
V gene: TRBV18
J gene: TRBJ1-5
clone size: .
D gene: .

CDR3 DNA: TGTGCCAGCAGCTTATTCCTATCTAGCAATCAGCCCCAGCATTTT
CDR3 protein: CASSLFLSSNQPQHF
V gene: TRBV7-2
J gene: TRBJ1-5
clone size: .
D gene: .

CDR3 DNA: TGTGCCAGCAGCCCCTCGACAGGGGACGAGCAGTACTTC
CDR3 protein: CASSPSTGDEQYF
V gene: TRBV9
J gene: TRBJ2-7
clone size: .
D gene: TRBD1

CDR3 DNA: TGTGCCAGCAGCCCCGCAGCCGGGATGGACAATGAGCAGTTCTTC
CDR3 protein: CASSPAAGMDNEQFF
V gene: TRBV3-1/TRBV3-2
J gene: TRBJ2-1
clone size: .
D gene: .

CDR3 DNA: TGTGCCAGCAGCTTAGGGACAGGGGGTGCTGGAGCTTTCTTT
CDR3 protein: CASSLGTGGAGAFF
V gene: TRBV13
J gene: TRBJ1-1
clone size: .
D gene: TRBD1

CDR3 DNA: TGTGCCAGCAGCACCGGGACTAGCGGGGGCTACGAGCAGTACTTC
CDR3 protein: CASSTGTSGGYEQYF
V gene: TRBV5-6
J gene: TRBJ2-7
clone size: .
D gene: TRBD2

CDR3 DNA: TGTGCCAGCAGTCCAGGGCCTTCATATGGCTACACCTTC
CDR3 protein: CASSPGPSYGYTF
V gene: TRBV11-2
J gene: TRBJ1-2
clone size: .
D gene: .

CDR3 DNA: TGTGCCAGCAGGCCGGACGGTCAGGGGCCCCAGCATTTT
CDR3 protein: CASRPDGQGPQHF
V gene: TRBV2
J gene: TRBJ1-5
clone size: .
D gene: .

CDR3 DNA: TGTGCCAGCAGCGGTACAGAGTCCTACGAGCAGTACTTC
CDR3 protein: CASSGTESYEQYF
V gene: TRBV9
J gene: TRBJ2-7
clone size: once
D gene: .

CDR3 DNA: TGCAGCGTTGGACAGCTTCTTACTGAAGCTTTCTTT
CDR3 protein: CSVGQLLTEAFF
V gene: TRBV29-1
J gene: TRBJ1-1
clone size: .
D gene: .

CDR3 DNA: TGTGCCATCTTACAGGGTTACTATGGCTACACCTTC
CDR3 protein: CAILQGYYGYTF
V gene: TRBV12-3/TRBV12-4
J gene: TRBJ1-2
clone size: .
D gene: .

CDR3 DNA: TGTGCCAGCTCACCCGAGGACAGGGCCTACGAGCAGTACTTC
CDR3 protein: CASSPEDRAYEQYF
V gene: TRBV18
J gene: TRBJ2-7
clone size: .
D gene: TRBD1

CDR3 DNA: TGTGCCAGCAGTTCTCGACTAGCGCCTAATGAGCAGTTCTTC
CDR3 protein: CASSSRLAPNEQFF
V gene: TRBV6-6
J gene: TRBJ2-1
clone size: .
D gene: TRBD2

CDR3 DNA: TGTGCCAGCAAGGAATTGGGGAGTGAAGCTTTCTTT
CDR3 protein: CASKELGSEAFF
V gene: TRBV27
J gene: TRBJ1-1
clone size: .
D gene: .

CDR3 DNA: TGTGCCAGCAGCCGGGACACCTATAGCAATCAGCCCCAGCATTTT
CDR3 protein: CASSRDTYSNQPQHF
V gene: TRBV6-5
J gene: TRBJ1-5
clone size: .
D gene: .

CDR3 DNA: TGCGCCAGCAGCCAAGGGACAGTACGAGAGACCCAGTACTTC
CDR3 protein: CASSQGTVRETQYF
V gene: TRBV4-1
J gene: TRBJ2-5
clone size: .
D gene: .

CDR3 DNA: TGTGCCACCAGGACGGGAGGGGAGGCCGATACGCAGTATTTT
CDR3 protein: CATRTGGEADTQYF
V gene: TRBV15
J gene: TRBJ2-3
clone size: few
D gene: TRBD2

CDR3 DNA: TGTGCCAGCAGTGATCGACAGGGGTCTTTTAATGAAGCTTTCTTT
CDR3 protein: CASSDRQGSFNEAFF
V gene: TRBV2
J gene: TRBJ1-1
clone size: .
D gene: TRBD1

CDR3 DNA: TGTGCCAGCAGCTTAGTAGCGGTACAGGGGCATGGCTACACCTTC
CDR3 protein: CASSLVAVQGHGYTF
V gene: TRBV7-9
J gene: TRBJ1-2
clone size: .
D gene: TRBD1

CDR3 DNA: TGTGCCAGCAGCTTGGAGGGGATGGCGGAGACCCAGTACTTC
CDR3 protein: CASSLEGMAETQYF
V gene: TRBV5-8
J gene: TRBJ2-5
clone size: .
D gene: .

CDR3 DNA: TGTGCCAGCAGCTTTGGACAGAACGAAGCTTTCTTT
CDR3 protein: CASSFGQNEAFF
V gene: TRBV11-2
J gene: TRBJ1-1
clone size: .
D gene: .

CDR3 DNA: TGCAGCGTTGAGGGCCCCGGGGGGACGAACACCGGGGAGCTGTTTTTT
CDR3 protein: CSVEGPGGTNTGELFF
V gene: TRBV29-1
J gene: TRBJ2-2
clone size: .
D gene: TRBD2

CDR3 DNA: TGTGCCAGCAGTCCTTATCTAGGTAACTCGGCCGATGAGCAGTTCTTC
CDR3 protein: CASSPYLGNSADEQFF
V gene: TRBV27
J gene: TRBJ2-1
clone size: .
D gene: .

CDR3 DNA: TGTGCCAGTAACCGACTAGCGGGAGAGACCCAGTACTTC
CDR3 protein: CASNRLAGETQYF
V gene: TRBV19
J gene: TRBJ2-5
clone size: .
D gene: TRBD2

CDR3 DNA: TGTGCCAGCAGTAACCCGGGACTCTCCTACGAGCAGTACTTC
CDR3 protein: CASSNPGLSYEQYF
V gene: TRBV28
J gene: TRBJ2-7
clone size: .
D gene: .